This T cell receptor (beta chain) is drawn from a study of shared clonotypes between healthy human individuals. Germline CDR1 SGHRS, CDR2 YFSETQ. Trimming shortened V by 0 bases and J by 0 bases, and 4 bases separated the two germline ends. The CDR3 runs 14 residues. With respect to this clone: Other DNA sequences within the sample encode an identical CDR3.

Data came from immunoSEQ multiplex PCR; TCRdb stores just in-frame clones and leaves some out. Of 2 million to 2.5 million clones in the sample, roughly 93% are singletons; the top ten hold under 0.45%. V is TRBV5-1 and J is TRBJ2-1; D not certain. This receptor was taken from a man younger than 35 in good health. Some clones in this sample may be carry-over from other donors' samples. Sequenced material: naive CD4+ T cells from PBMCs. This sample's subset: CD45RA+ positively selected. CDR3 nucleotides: TGCGCCAGCAGCTTGGGGGGCTCCTACAATGAGCAGTTCTTC. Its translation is CASSLGGSYNEQFF. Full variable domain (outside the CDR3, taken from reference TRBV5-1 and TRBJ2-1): KAGVTQTPRYLIKTRGQQVTLSCSPISGHRSVSWYQQTPGQGLQFLFEYFSETQRNKGNFPGRFSGRQFSNSRSEMNVSTLELGDSALYLCASSLGGSYNEQFFGPGTRLTVL.